This TCR beta chain was identified in a study of HIV-infected patients and healthy controls. The overall study: A modest, significant CD4 rise occurred in most of the 16 patients after three months of therapy. By the second bleed, viral load was undetectable in 11 of 16 patients. Study-level points and caveats: Comparisons were complicated because patients and controls had unequal numbers of distinct sequences.

CDR3 length: 9 amino acids. The germline V gene encodes CDR1 KGHDR and CDR2 SFDVKD. V shed 10 bases and J shed 4 bases, with 4 bases lying between them. Reverse transcription used about 500 ng RNA and constant-region primers for alpha and beta. Each of the alpha and beta chains got its own library through chain-specific third strand synthesis with indices. TCRdb redid the calling of the 5' RACE reads with MiXCR, one entry per CDR3 protein. Found here are 4,500 to 7,000 distinct CDR3 sequences, 9.5% to 13% of them singletons; the top ten hold around 12%. This clonotype was observed many times. The antigen is not known. Whole blood was used without fractionation, so all unsorted peripheral T cells were included.

The chain employs TRBV24-1 and TRBJ2-7; no clear D gene. This sequence originates from an adult with HIV infection. The sample consisted of blood, taken before antiretroviral therapy. The CDR3 is CATKYEQYF. In nucleotides, the CDR3 is TGTGCCACAAAATACGAGCAGTACTTC.